This T cell receptor (beta chain) was sequenced during a study of Ad26.COV2.S vaccination and SARS-CoV-2 variants. Study overall: Recipients of Ad26.COV2.S got it intramuscularly, once or twice 56 days apart.

TCRdb's copy holds only in-frame clones and misses some; the assay was immunoSEQ multiplex PCR. The table includes about 350,000 clones, about 88% detected once. Comments on this clone: Its specificity is unknown.

Study-wide results and limits: The authors reported substantial breadth in spike-specific CD8+ and CD4+ T cell responses after vaccination.

Treatment reported: 19 received Ad26.COV2.S at low or high dose, single or two shots; about 5 received placebo; per-sample allocation not given. Vaccine and placebo recipients were sampled on day 63 after the first injection. In Boston, an adult donor aged 18-55 years took part. Specimen: peripheral blood, collected in a trial of Ad26.COV2.S vaccine versus placebo. The sequence was collected from a person aged 18 to 65 who received the Ad26.COV2.S COVID-19 vaccine or a placebo.

As DNA, the CDR3 is TGTGCCAGCAGAGTAGGGGGGTCGCTTAATGAAAAACTGTTTTTT. It specifies CASRVGGSLNEKLFF. This chain connects TRBV5-8 to TRBJ1-4, with a tentative D call TRBD1 (6 bases). The germline CDR1 and CDR2 sequences are SGHTS and YDEGEE. The CDR3 runs to 15 residues. V was pared by 5 bases and J by 4 bases, with 15 bases between.